The 6 T cell receptor beta chains below all came from one sample that was sequenced in a study of T cells in Graves' hyperthyroidism and ophthalmopathy. RNA transcripts were the template for amplifying TCR beta CDR3 regions. TCR CDR3 regions were first amplified by RT-PCR with HTBI primers. MiXCR, run by TCRdb on the multiplex PCR reads, gives a single entry per CDR3 protein. This sample has about 400,000 distinct CDR3 sequences, with over 12% found just once. Source material: blood. The receptors here all came from an older woman with Graves' ophthalmopathy.

The chain employs TRBV7-2 and TRBJ1-6; D not certain. V lost 4 bases and J 7 bases, leaving 11 bases between the germline ends. Germline V gives CDR1 SGHTA, CDR2 FQGNSA. This CDR3 is 14 amino acids long. DNA of the CDR3: TGTGCCAGCAGCTACCTGGCAGTAAATTCACCCCTCCACTTT. It is translated as CASSYLAVNSPLHF.

Comments on this clonotype: A much larger clone differs from this one at a single base, so this may be a read error. The chain has TRBV28 and TRBJ2-1; the D gene is possibly TRBD1 (7 bases). Germline values: CDR1 MDHEN, CDR2 SYDVKM. The length of the CDR3 is 13 residues. CDR3 DNA sequence: TGTGCCAGTCAGGGGGGCGCCTACAATGAGCAGCTCTTC. It codes for CASQGGAYNEQLF.

This clonotype was observed at least ten times. This rearrangement joins TRBV2 to TRBJ2-2; D remains ambiguous. V gave up 0 bases and J gave up 0 bases, with 5 bases separating them. Germline CDR1 reads SNHLY; CDR2 reads FYNNEI. This CDR3 has 15 residues. The CDR3 protein is CASSEALANTGELFF. The CDR3 DNA is TGTGCCAGCAGTGAAGCGCTCGCGAACACCGGGGAGCTGTTTTTT. The whole variable domain, filled in from reference TRBV2 and TRBJ2-2, reads EPEVTQTPSHQVTQMGQEVILRCVPISNHLYFYWYRQILGQKVEFLVSFYNNEISEKSEIFDDQFSVERPDGSNFTLKIRSTKLEDSAMYFCASSEALANTGELFFGEGSRLTVL.

This clonotype was detected many times. CDR3 sequence reads: CASSEALRRWETQYF. The CDR3 bases are TGTGCCAGCAGTGAAGCGCTTCGACGGTGGGAGACCCAGTACTTC. V gene TRBV6-1 combines with J gene TRBJ2-5; D is uncertain. Trimming shortened V by 0 bases and J by 5 bases, and 13 bases separated the two germline ends. Germline V lookup: CDR1 MNHNS, CDR2 SASEGT. The CDR3 is 15 amino acids.

This CDR3 is CASSGGTSLSRVEQFF. DNA for the CDR3: TGTGCCAGCAGTGGGGGGACTAGCCTCTCTCGGGTTGAGCAGTTCTTC. The J gene is TRBJ2-1, the V gene TRBV27; 9 bases match TRBD2. V shed 5 bases, J shed 9 bases, and the junction held 14 bases outside the gene matches. Germline V gives CDR1 MNHEY, CDR2 SMNVEV (reference sequence). The CDR3 runs to 16 residues.

The rearrangement uses TRBV24-1 and TRBJ2-1, with 9 bases identical to TRBD2. This CDR3 is 15 amino acids long. With 3 bases clipped from V and 8 bases from J, the junction kept 7 bases outside the gene matches. Germline lookup yields CDR1 KGHDR and CDR2 SFDVKD. The CDR3 region is CATSDRGLAGDEQFF. DNA of the CDR3: TGTGCCACCAGTGATCGGGGACTAGCTGGAGATGAGCAGTTCTTC.